The 6 T cell receptor beta chains listed next were all sequenced from one sample in a study of lymphopenia after photon versus proton radiotherapy. The table came from immunoSEQ multiplex PCR; TCRdb's copy has only in-frame clones and leaves some out. The sample includes 150,000 to 200,000 clones, 75% to 90% of them seen just once. The source material was peripheral blood, sampled from a patient treated with photon-based radiotherapy. The receptors come from a man over 45 with gastric cancer.

The genes are TRBV4-1 and TRBJ1-5; D not resolved. The CDR3 is 14 residues long. V was pared by 3 bases and J by 0 bases, with 6 bases between. From germline, CDR1 is MGHRA and CDR2 YSYEKL. The chain's CDR3 is CASSQGFSNQPQHF. Written as DNA, the CDR3 is TGCGCCAGCAGCCAGGGCTTTAGCAATCAGCCCCAGCATTTT.

V and J are TRBV7-2 and TRBJ1-1; maybe TRBD1 (6 bases). The V end was cut by 3 bases, the J end by 3 bases, with 11 bases between. The CDR3 runs 14 residues. Germline lookup yields CDR1 SGHTA and CDR2 FQGNSA. The CDR3 DNA reads as TGTGCCAGCAGCTTTCAGGGGCTATACACTGAAGCTTTCTTT. Its protein product is CASSFQGLYTEAFF. Using reference TRBV7-2 and TRBJ1-1 for the parts outside the CDR3, the full variable domain is GAGVSQSPSNKVTEKGKDVELRCDPISGHTALYWYRQSLGQGLEFLIYFQGNSAPDKSGLPSDRFSAERTGGSVSTLTIQRTQQEDSAVYLCASSFQGLYTEAFFGQGTRLTVV.

The chain employs TRBV28 and TRBJ2-3; D unclear. The CDR3 runs 11 residues. Trimming took 6 bases from V and 5 from J, leaving 6 bases between them. The germline V gene encodes CDR1 MDHEN and CDR2 SYDVKM. This CDR3 reads CASRLQDTQYF. As DNA, the CDR3 is TGTGCCAGCAGACTTCAAGATACGCAGTATTTT.

The rearrangement uses TRBV28 and TRBJ1-1, with D perhaps matching TRBD1 (5 bases). V was clipped by 7 bases and J by 5 bases, with 11 bases between them. Per germline, CDR1 MDHEN and CDR2 SYDVKM. The CDR3 runs to 12 residues. The CDR3 loop reads CASTLGDTEAFF. The CDR3 DNA reads TGTGCCAGCACCTTGGGGGATACTGAAGCTTTCTTT.

The chain employs TRBV5-6 and TRBJ2-2, with D perhaps TRBD2 (5 bases). Trimming shortened V by 2 bases and J by 4 bases, and 15 bases separated the two germline ends. There are 16 residues in the CDR3. CDR1 is SGHDT and CDR2 is YYEEEE in the germline V gene. CDR3: CASSFIWERGTGELFF. CDR3 sequence (DNA): TGTGCCAGCAGCTTTATATGGGAGCGTGGCACCGGGGAGCTGTTTTTT.

This clone was observed a few times. J is TRBJ2-1 and V is TRBV10-1, with 12 nucleotides matching TRBD2. Trimming took 5 bases from V and 9 from J; bases not matched to a gene: 8. Germline V gene data show CDR1 as WNHNN and CDR2 as SYGVQD (reference sequence). The CDR3 consists of 15 residues. The CDR3 bases are TGCGCCAGCAGTAGTAGGACTAGCGGGATAGGTGAGCAGTTCTTC. Its translation is CASSSRTSGIGEQFF.